This TCR beta chain was profiled in a study of blood T cell repertoires in COVID-19. Turning to the study itself: Some COVID-19 samples were acute and others convalescent; all came from the United States, Italy and Spain.

Study processing details: Researchers report that nucleated cell counts were estimated from reference gene primer amplification. TCRdb's table, derived via immunoSEQ multiplex PCR, lists solely in-frame clones and lacks some. V and J calls and clone size follow that table, whereas D and trimming were derived from the DNA. There are 300,000 to 400,000 clones in the sample; roughly nine tenths occur only once, and around 3% lies in the top ten. Trimming took off 0 bases at V and 7 bases at J, with 10 bases between the two ends. This CDR3 comprises 14 residues. The germline V gene encodes CDR1 LGHNA and CDR2 YSLEER. Seattle-derived patients entered the study during active infection and were followed longitudinally.

The receptor's source is a woman in her twenties or thirties with COVID-19, enrolled during active disease. Sequencing was performed on peripheral blood. The rearrangement links TRBV4-3 to TRBJ2-1; D gene ambiguous. The CDR3 loop is CASSQDFGENEQFF. The CDR3 region has the DNA TGCGCCAGCAGCCAAGATTTTGGTGAGAATGAGCAGTTCTTC.